Sequencing of this T cell receptor beta chain was carried out in a study of cytomegalovirus exposure and HLA in healthy donors (dated by TCRdb to about 2017). Concerning the study at large: An earlier analysis of some 500 of the donors reported approximately 290 Gb of sequence data and some 100 million unique TCR beta sequences from 150 million to 200 million T cells. Roughly 300 gigabases of sequencing data and approximately 91 million unique TCR sequences made up an early release that covered some 640 HLA-typed donors. Among the 398 genotyped donors, about 83% belonged to the genetic ancestry cluster associated with self-reported Caucasian donors. The study aimed to test whether signatures of past pathogen exposure could be identified by cataloging public T cell receptors. The T cell repertoires of 670 or so subjects were profiled by immunosequencing and related to cytomegalovirus serostatus. Along with the roughly 670-subject first cohort, a separate validation cohort of approximately 110 different subjects was used. To predict cytomegalovirus infection status, the study combined high-throughput TCR immunosequencing, statistical association of individual TCRs with disease status, and machine learning. To study patterns of TCR occurrence, a later analysis re-analyzed previously published TCR beta repertoires from more than 550 donors and added high-resolution HLA genotyping. In the later analysis, no new phenotypic data were used to find candidate immune exposures; instead, reliance was placed on TCR beta sequences and their occurrence across donors. An earlier analysis of 500 to 750 of the donors applied high-throughput TCR beta sequencing to assess whether each TCR beta V gene segment acted as functional or pseudogenic. Donor age, sex, ethnicity and CMV serostatus were compiled together with the repertoire data. A later genetic analysis used genome-wide SNP genotypes for about 60% of the roughly 700 donors, treating that subset as a discovery cohort. Every discovery cohort repertoire had been produced on one sequencing platform. Class I and class II HLA loci were covered by the typing at four-digit resolution. Typing coverage differed by locus: A, B, C, DRB1 and DQB1 were typed in roughly 629-630 donors, DQA1 in about 510, DPA1 in over 600, and DPB1 in 450 to 480. Roughly five DR-DQ haplotypes were handled as single units for association and clustering, since linkage in the cohort was strong. Across some 400 genotyped donors of the cohort, an average of about 220,000 unique TCR beta nucleotide sequences per donor were sequenced, and about a sixth of those sequences were non-productive.

Library construction relied on the immunoSEQ multiplex PCR assay. For the multiplex PCR, a mixture combining 60 forward primers for TCR Vbeta segments and 13 reverse primers for TCR Jbeta segments was used. Amplification of the CDR3 region of rearranged TCR beta genes was performed with a multiplex PCR assay on genomic DNA. The Illumina HiSeq System was used to sequence the amplified TCR beta libraries as 87-base-pair reads. Per the source publication's procedure: In a later analysis, tens of millions of unique TCR beta chains were counted across the 500 to 700 repertoires, and about 9.9 million of these chains were shared by at least two donors. Raw reads were error-corrected and collapsed into unique sequences by a nearest-neighbor algorithm in which closely related sequences were merged to remove PCR and sequencing errors. V, D and J gene segments were assigned by aligning CDR3 sequences to IMGT reference sequences. Each retained sequence needed at least a six-nucleotide match to both a V gene segment and a J gene segment. A rearrangement was called productive if the CDR3 had no stop codons and remained in frame with V and J, and every other rearrangement was called non-productive. Following IMGT convention, CDR3 was defined as the stretch from the second conserved V-encoded cysteine up to the conserved J-encoded phenylalanine. The earlier analysis of around 640 of the donors excluded sequences that lacked an unambiguous match to a single V gene segment. An earlier analysis of a few hundred of the donors called V segments functional above 56.7% productive rearrangements and segregating when the between-donor standard deviation exceeded 5%. A statistical classification framework was built to diagnose cytomegalovirus status from the catalog of TCR beta chain sequences. In a later analysis, TCR nucleotide sequences were compared against IMGT/GENE-DB human TR gene sequences so that V and J genes could be assigned. The TCRdist pipeline was used in a later analysis to assign CDR3 sequences and most-parsimonious VDJ recombination scenarios. In a later analysis, each TCR beta chain was defined by its CDR3 amino acid sequence together with its V-gene family, and reads lacking a unique V-gene family were excluded. A later analysis removed 600 or so highly shared, low-generation-probability nucleotide sequences to deal with suspected cross-contamination and a sequencing artifact. In a later analysis, a clonal expansion index was calculated for each public chain from normalized within-repertoire ranks of inferred template counts. A later analysis computed generation probabilities with a VDJ recombination model fitted to out-of-frame rearrangements, and checked the results against IGoR. Hypergeometric tests were used in a later analysis to score TCR-TCR, TCR-HLA and TCR-CMV co-occurrence, with a repertoire-size bias correction applied to the TCR pairs. False discovery rates were estimated in a later analysis by permuting HLA or CMV assignments 20 times. In a later analysis, co-occurring TCRs were grouped using DBSCAN, with TCRdist sequence similarity added in when clustering inside HLA-allele-positive subsets. Repertoires with fewer than 30,000 or more than 120,000 public chains were left out of co-occurrence clustering, as were a handful of repertoires with anomalous nucleotide sharing. Imported from immuneACCESS, the table was reduced by TCRdb to in-frame sequences with V and J called. These copies leave out some clones; in studies compared against another copy, an unresolved V gene accounts for under half, and the cause of the remainder is not known. V, J and clone size derive from that table, while D and trimming were established from the DNA sequence. The sample table lists 200,000 or so clones, 84% of them with a count of one. In total, the top ten clones hold around 0.24% of the sample.

In the case of this clone: The antigen it binds to is not known. Base-call qualities are not available, and no considerably larger clone is one nucleotide away.

Overall results and qualifications from the work: The authors suggested that the approach could potentially be generalized to other disease states and immunological phenotypes. In a later analysis, several top co-occurrence clusters were reported to appear linked to parvovirus B19, influenza, CMV and Epstein-Barr virus. The 87-base-pair reads could not distinguish some IMGT-functional V segments, including TRBV6-2 and TRBV6-3, so those segments were excluded. A later analysis found that TCR association rates varied across HLA loci, with DRB1 alleles showing the most associated TCRs and HLA-C alleles the fewest. A cluster of highly shared sequence variants was judged likely to represent a technical artifact of the sequencing pipeline. Compared with equally common non-associated chains, HLA-associated TCR beta chains in a later analysis were more clonally expanded and had lower generation probabilities. When HLA alleles, especially DR and DQ, strongly co-occurred, attributing TCR associations to individual alleles was difficult. Correlated functional status among segregating V segments might be attributable to linkage disequilibrium, but an unknown experimental factor could not be ruled out. In vitro tests confirmed that a few of the cytomegalovirus-associated TCR beta chains recognize cytomegalovirus antigens. This cohort had only TCR beta chains sequenced, and the lack of alpha or paired-chain data limited which features could be detected. A further reported finding was that TCR beta sequences accurately predicted the HLA-A and HLA-B alleles for most subjects in the first cohort. An earlier analysis of approximately 540 of the donors showed that most TCR beta V segments appeared in productive rearrangements either about 87% or about 30% of the time, which broadly matched IMGT annotations. For the cohort, immune exposure information was limited to CMV serostatus. According to a later genetic analysis, donors in an Asian-associated ancestry cluster had fewer N-insertions in productive TCRs than the roughly 660-donor mean. A later genetic analysis associated a missense DCLRE1C variant with V-gene and J-gene trimming of TCR beta chains, and an independent cohort replicated the association. In the study, around 150 TCR beta chains were listed as associated with cytomegalovirus. Most TCR sequences were observed very rarely across donors, whereas some public TCRs were present in many individuals. The classifier was reported to diagnose cytomegalovirus status with high specificity and sensitivity in both the original and validation cohorts. Most CMV-associated TCR beta chains appeared to be HLA-restricted in a later analysis, and the HLA associations seemed to be driven largely by CMV exposure. The earlier analysis of almost 600 of the donors excluded over 15 rarely observed V segments, including chromosome 9 orphons, because counts were too low. Presence/absence analyses assumed roughly uniform sequencing depth across donors, an assumption that may not hold. Because some donors lacked HLA typing at each locus, the association tests relied only on the typed subset. Specific HLA alleles were associated with roughly 17,000 TCR beta sequences at a false discovery rate of 0.05 in a later analysis.

The cohort consisted of hundreds of healthy bone marrow donors. Cohort members were all nominally healthy when sampled, although unrecorded immune exposures were likely present. The donor tested CMV seronegative and was one of the 352 seronegative cohort members. A peripheral blood sample was provided by each donor, and peripheral blood mononuclear cells were used for TCR beta sequencing. Genomic DNA was extracted from the blood cell samples with the Qiagen DNeasy Blood Extraction Kit. The germline V and J ends show losses of 4 bases and 6 bases respectively, and no gene match explains 7 bases of the junction. Sequences SNHLY (CDR1) and FYNNEI (CDR2) are obtained from the germline V gene. From cysteine to phenylalanine, the CDR3 is 15 amino acids long. CDR3 DNA only is kept here, 45 bases in frame from base 1.

What was sequenced was PBMCs. The chain uses TRBV2 and TRBJ1-5, with 9 junctional bases fitting TRBD1. The receptor's source is a boy aged 10-17 years in good health and CMV-seronegative. The CDR3 in this case is CASSAGQGYSQPQHF. The nucleotides are TGTGCCAGCAGTGCGGGACAGGGATATTCTCAGCCCCAGCATTTT.